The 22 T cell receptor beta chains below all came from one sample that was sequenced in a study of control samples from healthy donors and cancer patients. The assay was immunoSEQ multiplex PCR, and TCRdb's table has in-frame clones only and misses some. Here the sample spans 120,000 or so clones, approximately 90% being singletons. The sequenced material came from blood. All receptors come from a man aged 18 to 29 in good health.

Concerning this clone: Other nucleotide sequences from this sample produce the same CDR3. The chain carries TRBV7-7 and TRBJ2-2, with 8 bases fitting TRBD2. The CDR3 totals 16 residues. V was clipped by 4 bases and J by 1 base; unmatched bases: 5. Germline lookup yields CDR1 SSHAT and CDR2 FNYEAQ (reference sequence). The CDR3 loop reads CASSSSGGQNTGELFF. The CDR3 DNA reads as TGTGCCAGCAGCTCGTCGGGGGGGCAGAACACCGGGGAGCTGTTTTTT. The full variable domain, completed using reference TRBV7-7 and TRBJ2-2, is GAGVSQSPRYKVTKRGQDVTLRCDPISSHATLYWYQQALGQGPEFLTYFNYEAQPDKSGLPSDRFSAERPEGSISTLTIQRTEQRDSAMYRCASSSSGGQNTGELFFGEGSRLTVL.

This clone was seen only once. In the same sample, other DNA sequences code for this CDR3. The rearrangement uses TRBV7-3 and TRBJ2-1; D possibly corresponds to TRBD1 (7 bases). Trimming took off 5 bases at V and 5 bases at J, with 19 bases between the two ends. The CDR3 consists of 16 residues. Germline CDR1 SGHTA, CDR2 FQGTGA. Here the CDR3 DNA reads TGTGCCAGCAGCCCCCATACAGGGGCGGGGAACAATGAGCAGTTCTTC. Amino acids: CASSPHTGAGNNEQFF.

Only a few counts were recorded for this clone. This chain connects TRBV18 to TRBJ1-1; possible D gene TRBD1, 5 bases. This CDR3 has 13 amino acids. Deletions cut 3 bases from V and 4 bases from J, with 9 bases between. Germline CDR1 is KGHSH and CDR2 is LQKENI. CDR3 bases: TGTGCCAGCTCACCCGGGACGGCCACTGAAGCTTTCTTT. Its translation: CASSPGTATEAFF.

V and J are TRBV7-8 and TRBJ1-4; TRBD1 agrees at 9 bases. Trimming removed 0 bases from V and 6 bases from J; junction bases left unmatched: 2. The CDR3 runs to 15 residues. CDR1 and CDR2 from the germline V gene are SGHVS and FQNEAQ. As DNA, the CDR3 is TGTGCCAGCAGCTTAGCGACAGGGGGGCATGAAAAACTGTTTTTT. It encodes CASSLATGGHEKLFF.

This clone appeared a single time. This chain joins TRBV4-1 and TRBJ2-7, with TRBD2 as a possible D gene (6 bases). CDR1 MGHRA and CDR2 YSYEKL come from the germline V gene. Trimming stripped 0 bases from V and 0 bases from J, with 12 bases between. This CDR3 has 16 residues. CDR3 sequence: CASSQDRDLYSYEQYF. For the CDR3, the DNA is TGCGCCAGCAGCCAAGACCGGGACTTATACTCCTACGAGCAGTACTTC.

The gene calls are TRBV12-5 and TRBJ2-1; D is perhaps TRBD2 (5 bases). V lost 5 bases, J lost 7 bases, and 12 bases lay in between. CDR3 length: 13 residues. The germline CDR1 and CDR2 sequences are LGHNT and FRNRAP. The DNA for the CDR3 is TGTGCTAGTGGTCCCGACGGGGAAAATGAGCAGTTCTTC. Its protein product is CASGPDGENEQFF.

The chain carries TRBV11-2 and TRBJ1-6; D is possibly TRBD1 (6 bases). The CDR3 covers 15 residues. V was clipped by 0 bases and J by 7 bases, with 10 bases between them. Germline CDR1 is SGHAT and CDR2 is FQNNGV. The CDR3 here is CASSLDTGPNSPLHF. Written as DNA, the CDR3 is TGTGCCAGCAGCTTAGATACAGGGCCGAATTCACCCCTCCACTTT.

This CDR3 is CASSQVLGEQYF. CDR3 bases: TGTGCCAGCAGCCAAGTTTTAGGCGAGCAGTACTTC. The rearrangement uses TRBV4-2 and TRBJ2-7; D gene ambiguous. In germline, CDR1 is LGHNA, CDR2 YNFKEQ. The CDR3 runs to 12 residues. V was cut by 1 base and J by 6 bases, with 7 bases left in between.

Here the CDR3 reads CAISESGLPEAFF. DNA for the CDR3: TGTGCCATCAGTGAGTCGGGGCTCCCTGAAGCTTTCTTT. The rearrangement joins TRBV10-3 to TRBJ1-1; D perhaps matches TRBD1 (5 bases). V was trimmed by 0 bases and J by 6 bases, leaving 8 bases between them. Per germline, CDR1 ENHRY and CDR2 SYGVKD. The CDR3 has 13 residues.

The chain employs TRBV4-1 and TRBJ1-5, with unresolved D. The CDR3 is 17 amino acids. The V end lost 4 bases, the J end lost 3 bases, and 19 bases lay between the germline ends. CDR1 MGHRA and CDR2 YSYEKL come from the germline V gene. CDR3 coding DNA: TGCGCCAGCAGCCTTCAAACCCCAGCGGGCTACAATCAGCCCCAGCATTTT. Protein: CASSLQTPAGYNQPQHF.

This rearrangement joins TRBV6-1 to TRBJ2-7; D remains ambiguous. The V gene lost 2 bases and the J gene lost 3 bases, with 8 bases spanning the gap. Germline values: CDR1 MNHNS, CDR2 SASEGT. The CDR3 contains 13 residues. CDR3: CASSESLSYEQYF. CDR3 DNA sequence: TGTGCCAGCAGTGAATCCTTAAGCTACGAGCAGTACTTC.

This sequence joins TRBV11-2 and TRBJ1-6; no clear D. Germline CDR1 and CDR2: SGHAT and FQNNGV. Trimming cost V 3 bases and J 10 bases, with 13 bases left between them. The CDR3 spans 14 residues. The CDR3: CASSFGRQTSPLHF. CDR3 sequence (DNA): TGTGCCAGCAGCTTTGGGAGGCAAACCTCACCCCTCCACTTT.

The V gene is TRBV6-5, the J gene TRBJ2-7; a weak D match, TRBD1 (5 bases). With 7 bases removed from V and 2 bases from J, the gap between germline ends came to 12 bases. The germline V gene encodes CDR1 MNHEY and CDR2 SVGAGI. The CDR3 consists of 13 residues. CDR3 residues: CASTRTGAYEQYF. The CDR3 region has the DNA TGTGCCAGCACACGAACAGGTGCCTACGAGCAGTACTTC.

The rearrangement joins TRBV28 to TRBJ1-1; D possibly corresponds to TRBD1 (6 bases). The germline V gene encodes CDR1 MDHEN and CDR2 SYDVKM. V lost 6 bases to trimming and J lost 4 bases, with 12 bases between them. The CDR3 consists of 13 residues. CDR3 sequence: CASRPQGFTEAFF. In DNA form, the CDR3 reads TGTGCCAGCAGACCACAGGGTTTCACTGAAGCTTTCTTT.

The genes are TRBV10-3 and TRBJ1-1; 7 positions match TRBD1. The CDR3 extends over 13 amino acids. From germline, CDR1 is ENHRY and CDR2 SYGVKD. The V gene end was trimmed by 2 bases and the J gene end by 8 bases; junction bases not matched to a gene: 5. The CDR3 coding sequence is TGTGCCATCAGTGAGCTTGGGACAGAGGAAGCTTTCTTT. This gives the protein CAISELGTEEAFF.

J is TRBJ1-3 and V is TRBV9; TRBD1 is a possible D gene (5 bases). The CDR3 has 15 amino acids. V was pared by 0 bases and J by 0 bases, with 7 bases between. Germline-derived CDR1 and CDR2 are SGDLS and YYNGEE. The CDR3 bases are TGTGCCAGCAGCGTAGAGGGGATCTCTGGAAACACCATATATTTT. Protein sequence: CASSVEGISGNTIYF.

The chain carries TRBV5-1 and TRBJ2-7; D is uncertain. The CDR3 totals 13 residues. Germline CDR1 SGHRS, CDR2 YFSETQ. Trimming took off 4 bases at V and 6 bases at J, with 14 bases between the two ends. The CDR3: CASSAVIGSEQYF. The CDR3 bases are TGCGCCAGCAGCGCAGTAATCGGATCCGAGCAGTACTTC.

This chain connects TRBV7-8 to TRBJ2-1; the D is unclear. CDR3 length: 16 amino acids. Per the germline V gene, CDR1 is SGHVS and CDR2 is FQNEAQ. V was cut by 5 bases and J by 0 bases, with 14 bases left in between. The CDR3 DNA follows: TGTGCCAGCAGCGGAGCGACTGTGAGCTCCTACAATGAGCAGTTCTTC. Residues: CASSGATVSSYNEQFF.

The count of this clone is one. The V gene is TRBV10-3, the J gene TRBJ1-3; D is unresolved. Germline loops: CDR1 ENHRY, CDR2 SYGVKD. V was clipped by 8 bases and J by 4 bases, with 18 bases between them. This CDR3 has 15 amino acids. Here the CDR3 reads CAIQLAGRRGNTIYF. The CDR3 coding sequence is TGTGCCATCCAGTTGGCAGGTCGAAGGGGAAACACCATATATTTT.

CDR3 nucleotide sequence: TGTGCCAGCAGCTACGGGGACGGGCGGACTGAAGCTTTCTTT. This sequence encodes CASSYGDGRTEAFF. The genes are TRBV9 and TRBJ1-1; D is possibly TRBD1 (5 bases). From germline, CDR1 is SGDLS and CDR2 YYNGEE. V dropped 4 bases and J dropped 5 bases, with 15 bases sitting between them. The CDR3 extends over 14 amino acids.

The CDR3 coding sequence is TGTGCCAGCAGTGATAGGGGGAGCGCCAACGAGCAGTACTTC. This translates into CASSDRGSANEQYF. V and J are TRBV6-1 and TRBJ2-7; D is possibly TRBD1 (6 bases). V was shortened by 3 bases and J by 5 bases, with 14 bases between the two germline ends. This CDR3 contains 14 residues. Germline CDR1 is MNHNS and CDR2 is SASEGT.

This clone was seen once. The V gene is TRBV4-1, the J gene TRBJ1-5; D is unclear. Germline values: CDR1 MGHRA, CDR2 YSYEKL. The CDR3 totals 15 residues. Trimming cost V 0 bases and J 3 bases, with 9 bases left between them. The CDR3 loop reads CASSQDAVFNQPQHF. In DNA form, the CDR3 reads TGCGCCAGCAGCCAAGATGCGGTCTTCAATCAGCCCCAGCATTTT.